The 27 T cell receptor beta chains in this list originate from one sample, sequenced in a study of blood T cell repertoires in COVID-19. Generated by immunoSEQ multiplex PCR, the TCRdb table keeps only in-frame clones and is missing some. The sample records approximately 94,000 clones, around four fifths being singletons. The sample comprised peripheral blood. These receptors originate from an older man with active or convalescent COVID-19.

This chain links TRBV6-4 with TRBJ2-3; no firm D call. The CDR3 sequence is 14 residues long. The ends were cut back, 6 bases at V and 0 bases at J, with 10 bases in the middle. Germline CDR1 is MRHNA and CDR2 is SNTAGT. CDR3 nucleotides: TGTGCCAGCAGGATAGCACTAAGCACAGATACGCAGTATTTT. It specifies CASRIALSTDTQYF.

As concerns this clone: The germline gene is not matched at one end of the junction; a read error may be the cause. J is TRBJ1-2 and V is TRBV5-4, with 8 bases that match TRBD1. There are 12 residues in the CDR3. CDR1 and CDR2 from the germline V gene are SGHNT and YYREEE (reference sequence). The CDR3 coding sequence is TGTGCCAGCAGCTTGGTTTTAACGGGACAGGCCTTC. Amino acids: CASSLVLTGQAF. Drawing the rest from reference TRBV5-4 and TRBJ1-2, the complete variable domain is ETGVTQSPTHLIKTRGQQVTLRCSSQSGHNTVSWYQQALGQGPQFIFQYYREEENGRGNFPPRFSGLQFPNYSSELNVNALELDDSALYLCASSLVLTGQAFGSGTRLTVV.

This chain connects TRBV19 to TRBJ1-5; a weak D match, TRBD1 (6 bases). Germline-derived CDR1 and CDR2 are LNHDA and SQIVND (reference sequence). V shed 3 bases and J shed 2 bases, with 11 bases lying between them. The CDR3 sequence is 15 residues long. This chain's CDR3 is CASSMGAVRNQPQHF. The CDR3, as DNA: TGTGCCAGTAGTATGGGGGCAGTCCGCAATCAGCCCCAGCATTTT. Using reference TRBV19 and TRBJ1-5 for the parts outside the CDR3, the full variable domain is DGGITQSPKYLFRKEGQNVTLSCEQNLNHDAMYWYRQDPGQGLRLIYYSQIVNDFQKGDIAEGYSVSREKKESFPLTVTSAQKNPTAFYLCASSMGAVRNQPQHFGDGTRLSIL.

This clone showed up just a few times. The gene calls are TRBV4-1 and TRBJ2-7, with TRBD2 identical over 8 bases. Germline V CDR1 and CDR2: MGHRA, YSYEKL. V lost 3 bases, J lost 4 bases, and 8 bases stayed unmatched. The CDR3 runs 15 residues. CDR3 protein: CASSHKAGAEYEQYF. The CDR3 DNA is TGCGCCAGCAGCCATAAAGCGGGGGCAGAGTACGAGCAGTACTTC.

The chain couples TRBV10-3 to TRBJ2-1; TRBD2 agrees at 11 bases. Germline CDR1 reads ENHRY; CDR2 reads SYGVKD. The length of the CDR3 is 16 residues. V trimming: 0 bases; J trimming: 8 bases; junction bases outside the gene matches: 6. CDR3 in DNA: TGTGCCATCAGTGAGTCGGAACTAGCGGGAGTCGATGAGCAGTTCTTC. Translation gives CAISESELAGVDEQFF.

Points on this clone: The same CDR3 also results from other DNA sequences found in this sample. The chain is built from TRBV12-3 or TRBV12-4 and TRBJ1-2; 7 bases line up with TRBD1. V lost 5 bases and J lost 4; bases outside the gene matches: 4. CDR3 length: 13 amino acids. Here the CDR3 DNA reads TGTGCCAGCAGTAGACAGGGTGCCTATGGCTACACCTTC. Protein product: CASSRQGAYGYTF.

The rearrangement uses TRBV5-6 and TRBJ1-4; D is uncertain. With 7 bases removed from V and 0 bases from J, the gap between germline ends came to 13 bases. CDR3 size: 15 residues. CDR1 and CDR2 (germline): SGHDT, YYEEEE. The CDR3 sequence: CASYIMAATNEKLFF. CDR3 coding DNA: TGTGCCAGCTACATCATGGCGGCAACTAATGAAAAACTGTTTTTT.

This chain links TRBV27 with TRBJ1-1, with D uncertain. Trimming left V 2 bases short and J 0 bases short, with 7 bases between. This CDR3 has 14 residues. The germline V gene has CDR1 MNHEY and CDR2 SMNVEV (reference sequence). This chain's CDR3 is CASSLAGMNTEAFF. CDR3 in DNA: TGTGCCAGCAGTTTAGCGGGGATGAACACTGAAGCTTTCTTT.

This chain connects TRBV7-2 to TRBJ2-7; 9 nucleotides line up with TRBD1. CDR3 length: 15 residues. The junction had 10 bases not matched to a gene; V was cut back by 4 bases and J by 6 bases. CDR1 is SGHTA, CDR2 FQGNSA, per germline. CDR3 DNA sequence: TGTGCCAGCAGCTACTACCGGGACAGGGTGTCCGAGCAGTACTTC. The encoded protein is CASSYYRDRVSEQYF. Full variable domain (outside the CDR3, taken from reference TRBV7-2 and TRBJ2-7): GAGVSQSPSNKVTEKGKDVELRCDPISGHTALYWYRQSLGQGLEFLIYFQGNSAPDKSGLPSDRFSAERTGGSVSTLTIQRTQQEDSAVYLCASSYYRDRVSEQYFGPGTRLTVT.

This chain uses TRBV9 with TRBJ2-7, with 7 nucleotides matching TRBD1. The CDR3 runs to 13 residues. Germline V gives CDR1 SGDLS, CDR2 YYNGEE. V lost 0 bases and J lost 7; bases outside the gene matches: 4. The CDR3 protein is CASSVGQGEEQYF. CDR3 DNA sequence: TGTGCCAGCAGCGTAGGACAGGGCGAGGAGCAGTACTTC.

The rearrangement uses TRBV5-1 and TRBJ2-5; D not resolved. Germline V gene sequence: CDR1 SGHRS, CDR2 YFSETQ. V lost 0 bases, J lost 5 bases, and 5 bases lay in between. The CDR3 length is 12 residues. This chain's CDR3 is CASSLAGETQYF. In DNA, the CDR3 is TGCGCCAGCAGCTTGGCCGGTGAGACCCAGTACTTC.

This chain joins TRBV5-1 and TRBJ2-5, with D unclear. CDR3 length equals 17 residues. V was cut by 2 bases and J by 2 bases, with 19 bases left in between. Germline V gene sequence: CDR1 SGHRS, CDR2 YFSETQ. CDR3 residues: CASSFRPALDKQETQYF. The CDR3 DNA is TGCGCCAGCAGCTTCCGACCGGCCCTCGACAAACAAGAGACCCAGTACTTC.

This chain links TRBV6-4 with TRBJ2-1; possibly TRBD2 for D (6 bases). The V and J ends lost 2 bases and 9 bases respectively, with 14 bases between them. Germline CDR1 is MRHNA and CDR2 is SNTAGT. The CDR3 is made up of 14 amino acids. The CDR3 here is CASSDRLGMGEQFF. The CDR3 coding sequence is TGTGCCAGCAGTGACCGACTAGGGATGGGTGAGCAGTTCTTC.

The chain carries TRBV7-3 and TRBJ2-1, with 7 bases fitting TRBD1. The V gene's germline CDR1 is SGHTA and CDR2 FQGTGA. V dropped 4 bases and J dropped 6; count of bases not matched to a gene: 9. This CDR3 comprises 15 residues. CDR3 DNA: TGTGCCAGCAGCTCGCCCTCGGACAGGACCAATGAGCAGTTCTTC. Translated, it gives CASSSPSDRTNEQFF.

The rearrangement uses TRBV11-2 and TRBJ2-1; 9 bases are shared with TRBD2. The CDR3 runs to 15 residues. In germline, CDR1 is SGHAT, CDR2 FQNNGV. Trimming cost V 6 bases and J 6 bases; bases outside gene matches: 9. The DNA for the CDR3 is TGTGCCAGCAGAGAAGCGGGGGGAAATATCAATGAGCAGTTCTTC. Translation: CASREAGGNINEQFF.

The CDR3: CASSIDRGVETQYF. The DNA of the CDR3 is TGTGCCAGTAGTATCGACAGGGGGGTTGAGACCCAGTACTTC. The chain joins TRBV19 to TRBJ2-5, with TRBD1 matching over 9 bases. V lost 3 bases, J lost 5 bases, and 4 bases stayed unmatched. The CDR3 is made up of 14 amino acids. Germline V gene sequence: CDR1 LNHDA, CDR2 SQIVND (reference sequence).

CDR3 loop: CASSLALRAGELFF. CDR3 in DNA: TGTGCCAGCAGCTTAGCGCTGAGGGCCGGGGAGCTGTTTTTT. This chain connects TRBV7-6 to TRBJ2-2; weak D call: TRBD2 (5 bases). This CDR3 region has 14 residues. Trimming pared 0 bases from V and 6 bases from J, leaving 8 bases between. Germline V gene data show CDR1 as SGHVS and CDR2 as FNYEAQ.

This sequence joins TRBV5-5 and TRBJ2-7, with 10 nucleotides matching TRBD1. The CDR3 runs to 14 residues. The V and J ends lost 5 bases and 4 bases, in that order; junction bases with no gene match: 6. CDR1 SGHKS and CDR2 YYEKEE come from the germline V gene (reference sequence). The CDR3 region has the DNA TGTGCCAGCAGATCCGGGACAGGGGTTTACGAGCAGTACTTC. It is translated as CASRSGTGVYEQYF.

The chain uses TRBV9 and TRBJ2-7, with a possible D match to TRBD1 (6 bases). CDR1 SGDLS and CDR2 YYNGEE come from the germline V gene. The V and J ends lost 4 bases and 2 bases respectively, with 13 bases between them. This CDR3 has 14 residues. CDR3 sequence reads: CASSRFDRTYEQYF. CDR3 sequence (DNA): TGTGCCAGCAGCCGTTTCGACAGGACCTACGAGCAGTACTTC.

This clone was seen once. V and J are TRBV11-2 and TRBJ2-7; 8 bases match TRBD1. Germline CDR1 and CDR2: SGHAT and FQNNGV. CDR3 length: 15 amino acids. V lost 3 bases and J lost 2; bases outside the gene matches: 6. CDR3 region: CASSFGQGGAYEQYF. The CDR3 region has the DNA TGTGCCAGCAGCTTCGGACAGGGCGGCGCCTACGAGCAGTACTTC. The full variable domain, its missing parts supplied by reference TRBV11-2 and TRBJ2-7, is EAGVAQSPRYKIIEKRQSVAFWCNPISGHATLYWYQQILGQGPKLLIQFQNNGVVDDSQLPKDRFSAERLKGVDSTLKIQPAKLEDSAVYLCASSFGQGGAYEQYFGPGTRLTVT.

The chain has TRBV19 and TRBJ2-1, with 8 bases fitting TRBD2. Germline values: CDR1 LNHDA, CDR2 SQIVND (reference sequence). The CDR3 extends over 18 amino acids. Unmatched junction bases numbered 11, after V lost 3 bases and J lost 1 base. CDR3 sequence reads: CASSIQAGVLFSYNEQFF. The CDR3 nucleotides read TGTGCCAGTAGTATCCAAGCGGGAGTGTTGTTTTCCTACAATGAGCAGTTCTTC.

Here the CDR3 DNA reads TGTGCCGGAGCGATTCGTAATGGCGGGAACACTGAAGCTTTCTTT. Its translation: CAGAIRNGGNTEAFF. The chain links TRBV7-9 to TRBJ1-1; D uncertain. V was cut by 11 bases and J by 1 base, with 20 bases left in between. CDR3 length: 15 amino acids. Germline CDR1 and CDR2: SEHNR and FQNEAQ (reference sequence).

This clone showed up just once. In nucleotides, the CDR3 is TGTGCCAGCAGCTTAGGTGGGACAGGCAATTCACCCCTCCACTTT. It specifies CASSLGGTGNSPLHF. The rearrangement links TRBV7-6 to TRBJ1-6; 8 bases fit TRBD1. CDR1 and CDR2 from the germline V gene are SGHVS and FNYEAQ. The trim removed 1 base at V and 7 bases at J, leaving 3 bases unmatched. This CDR3 region has 15 residues. Complete variable domain (other parts from reference TRBV7-6 and TRBJ1-6): GAGVSQSPRYKVTKRGQDVALRCDPISGHVSLYWYRQALGQGPEFLTYFNYEAQQDKSGLPNDRFSAERPEGSISTLTIQRTEQRDSAMYRCASSLGGTGNSPLHFGNGTRLTVT.

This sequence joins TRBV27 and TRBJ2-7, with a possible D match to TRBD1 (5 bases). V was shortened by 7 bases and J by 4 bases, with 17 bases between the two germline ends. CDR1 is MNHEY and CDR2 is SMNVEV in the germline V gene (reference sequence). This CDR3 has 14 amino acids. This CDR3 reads CASKKTTDKYEQYF. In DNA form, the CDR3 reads TGTGCCAGCAAGAAGACGACAGACAAATACGAGCAGTACTTC.

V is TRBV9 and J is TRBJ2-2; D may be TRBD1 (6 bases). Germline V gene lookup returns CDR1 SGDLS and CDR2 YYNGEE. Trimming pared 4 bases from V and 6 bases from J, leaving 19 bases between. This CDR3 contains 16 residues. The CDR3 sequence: CASSPPGTPGAGELFF. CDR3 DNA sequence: TGTGCCAGCAGCCCACCCGGGACACCCGGGGCCGGGGAGCTGTTTTTT. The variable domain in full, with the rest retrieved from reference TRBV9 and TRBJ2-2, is DSGVTQTPKHLITATGQRVTLRCSPRSGDLSVYWYQQSLDQGLQFLIQYYNGEERAKGNILERFSAQQFPDLHSELNLSSLELGDSALYFCASSPPGTPGAGELFFGEGSRLTVL.

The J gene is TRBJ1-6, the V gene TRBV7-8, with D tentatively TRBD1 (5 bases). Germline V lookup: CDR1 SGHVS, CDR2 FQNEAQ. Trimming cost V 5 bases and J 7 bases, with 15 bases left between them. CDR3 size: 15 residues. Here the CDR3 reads CASSNGQGQNSPLHF. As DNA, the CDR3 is TGTGCCAGCAGCAACGGACAAGGGCAAAATTCACCCCTCCACTTT.

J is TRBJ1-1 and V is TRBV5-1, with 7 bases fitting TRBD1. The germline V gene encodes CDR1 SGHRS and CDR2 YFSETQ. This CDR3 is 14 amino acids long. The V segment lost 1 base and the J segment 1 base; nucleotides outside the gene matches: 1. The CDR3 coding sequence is TGCGCCAGCAGCTTGCGACAGGGGAACACTGAAGCTTTCTTT. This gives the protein CASSLRQGNTEAFF.